The T cell receptor beta chain under discussion was sequenced for a study of a mutant IDH1 vaccine in newly diagnosed glioma. For the study at large: The treated population exhibited a male proportion of around 62%, a female proportion of about 38%, and a mean age of around 40 years. Pretreatment consisted of radiotherapy, temozolomide, or both, with most receiving both.

Noted time point: baseline, week 1 (first vaccination visit). As to treatment: pre-vaccination baseline after standard-of-care therapy. The repertoire was sequenced with immunoSEQ multiplex PCR; TCRdb's copy has only in-frame clones and lacks some. The sample includes tens of thousands of clones, 65% to 85% of them seen just once. The receptor was isolated from a woman aged 18-29 years with glioma. Some clones in this sample may be carry-over from other donors' samples. The sample in question was peripheral blood mononuclear cells (PBMCs), obtained from a glioma patient treated with radiotherapy, temozolomide or both.

DNA of the CDR3: TGTGCCAGCAGCTTTTCCCAGGGCACTAACTATGGCTACACCTTC. This translates into CASSFSQGTNYGYTF. The chain links TRBV7-9 to TRBJ1-2; possible D gene TRBD1, 5 bases. Trimming shortened V by 3 bases and J by 0 bases, and 11 bases separated the two germline ends. Per the germline V gene, CDR1 is SEHNR and CDR2 is FQNEAQ (reference sequence). CDR3 size: 15 residues.